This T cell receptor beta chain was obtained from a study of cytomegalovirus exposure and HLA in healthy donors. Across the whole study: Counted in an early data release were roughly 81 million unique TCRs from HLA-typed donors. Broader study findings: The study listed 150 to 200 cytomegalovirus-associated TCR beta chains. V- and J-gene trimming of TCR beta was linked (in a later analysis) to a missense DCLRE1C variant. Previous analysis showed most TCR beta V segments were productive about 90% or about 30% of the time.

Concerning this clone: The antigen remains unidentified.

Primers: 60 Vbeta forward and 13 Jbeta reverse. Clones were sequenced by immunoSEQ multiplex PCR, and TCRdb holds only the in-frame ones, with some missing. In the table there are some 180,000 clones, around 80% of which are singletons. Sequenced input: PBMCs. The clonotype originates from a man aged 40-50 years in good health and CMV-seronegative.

As DNA, the CDR3 is TGTGCCAGCAGGAGTGCCCCTAGCGGTTCTTACAATGAGCAGTTCTTC. This gives the protein CASRSAPSGSYNEQFF. The chain uses TRBV27 and TRBJ2-1; TRBD2 aligns across 7 bases. The V gene's germline CDR1 is MNHEY and CDR2 SMNVEV (reference sequence). The CDR3 has 16 amino acids. Trimming at V came to 6 bases and at J to 4 bases, leaving 12 bases not matched to a gene.